The source of this T cell receptor beta chain is a study of technical replicates of blood from a handful of donors. Sequenced by immunoSEQ multiplex PCR; TCRdb stores in-frame clones only, minus some. The sample carries approximately 81,000 clones, under 97% recorded once. The source material was T cells isolated from PBMCs. The TCR sequence derives from a human donor in good health.

CDR3 nucleotide sequence: TGTGCCAGGTTGACAGCGAACACTGAAGCTTTCTTT. Translated, it gives CARLTANTEAFF. This chain uses TRBV19 with TRBJ1-1, with D possibly being TRBD1 (5 bases). Deletions cut 9 bases from V and 1 base from J, with 9 bases between. This CDR3 has 12 amino acids. Looked up from germline, CDR1 is LNHDA and CDR2 is SQIVND (reference sequence).